A selection of T cell receptor beta chains follows, all from one sample in a study of blood T cell repertoires in COVID-19. Data came from immunoSEQ multiplex PCR; TCRdb stores just in-frame clones and leaves some out. Of some 23,000 clones listed, around 80% are singletons. The sequenced material came from peripheral blood. These receptor sequences come from a woman of 80 years or more with acute or convalescent COVID-19. CDR3s include the opening cysteine and the closing phenylalanine or tryptophan. Each record gives: clone size, J gene, D gene, V gene, CDR3 protein, CDR3 DNA. A D gene is named only where the DNA matches it firmly. Size values are once, few and many counts, or a class for expanded clones, and some rows have none.

clone size: -
J gene: TRBJ2-1
D gene: TRBD2
V gene: TRBV5-6
CDR3 protein: CASSLWGGRVHEQFF
CDR3 DNA: TGTGCCAGCAGCTTGTGGGGCGGGAGAGTCCATGAGCAGTTCTTC

clone size: -
J gene: TRBJ2-3
D gene: -
V gene: TRBV4-1
CDR3 protein: CASSQDVGRSTDTQYF
CDR3 DNA: TGCGCCAGCAGCCAAGATGTAGGCAGGAGCACAGATACGCAGTATTTT

clone size: once
J gene: TRBJ2-7
D gene: TRBD1
V gene: TRBV5-4
CDR3 protein: CASSTGTGVLYEQYF
CDR3 DNA: TGTGCCAGCAGCACCGGGACAGGGGTCCTCTACGAGCAGTACTTC

clone size: -
J gene: TRBJ1-5
D gene: TRBD1
V gene: TRBV19
CDR3 protein: CASSGTGNQPQHF
CDR3 DNA: TGTGCCAGTAGTGGGACAGGGAATCAGCCCCAGCATTTT

clone size: few
J gene: TRBJ2-5
D gene: TRBD2
V gene: TRBV19
CDR3 protein: CASSIGGSGETQYF
CDR3 DNA: TGTGCCAGTAGTATCGGCGGGAGCGGGGAGACCCAGTACTTC

clone size: -
J gene: TRBJ1-1
D gene: TRBD1
V gene: TRBV9
CDR3 protein: CASSARPGQGLMVIEAFF
CDR3 DNA: TGTGCCAGCAGCGCTAGACCGGGACAGGGGTTAATGGTTATTGAAGCTTTCTTT

clone size: -
J gene: TRBJ2-7
D gene: -
V gene: TRBV5-1
CDR3 protein: CASSLNGDISYEQYF
CDR3 DNA: TGCGCCAGCAGCTTGAACGGGGACATCTCCTACGAGCAGTACTTC

clone size: -
J gene: TRBJ1-1
D gene: -
V gene: TRBV7-3
CDR3 protein: CASSLVGGGEAFF
CDR3 DNA: TGTGCCAGCAGCTTAGTCGGGGGAGGTGAAGCTTTCTTT

clone size: -
J gene: TRBJ2-3
D gene: -
V gene: TRBV24-1
CDR3 protein: CATSDSRGIGDTQYF
CDR3 DNA: TGTGCCACCAGTGATTCCCGGGGGATTGGAGATACGCAGTATTTT

clone size: -
J gene: TRBJ1-2
D gene: -
V gene: TRBV5-1
CDR3 protein: CASSLDGFALDGYTF
CDR3 DNA: TGCGCCAGCAGCTTGGATGGATTTGCCCTAGATGGCTACACCTTC